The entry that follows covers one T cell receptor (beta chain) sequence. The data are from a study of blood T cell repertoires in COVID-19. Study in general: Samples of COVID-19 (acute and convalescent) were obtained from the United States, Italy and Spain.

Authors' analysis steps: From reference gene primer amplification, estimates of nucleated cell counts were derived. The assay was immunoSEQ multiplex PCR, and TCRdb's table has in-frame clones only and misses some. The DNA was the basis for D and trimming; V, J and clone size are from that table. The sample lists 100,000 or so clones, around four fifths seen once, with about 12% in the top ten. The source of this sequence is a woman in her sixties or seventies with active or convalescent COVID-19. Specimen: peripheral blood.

CDR3 sequence (DNA): TGTGCCACCAGTGATCCTACCGTCAATGCCCTATATGGCTACACCTTC. Translation: CATSDPTVNALYGYTF. V and J are TRBV24-1 and TRBJ1-2; D not certain. The CDR3 sequence is 16 residues long. CDR1 is KGHDR and CDR2 is SFDVKD in the germline V gene. V was pared by 3 bases and J by 5 bases, with 18 bases between.